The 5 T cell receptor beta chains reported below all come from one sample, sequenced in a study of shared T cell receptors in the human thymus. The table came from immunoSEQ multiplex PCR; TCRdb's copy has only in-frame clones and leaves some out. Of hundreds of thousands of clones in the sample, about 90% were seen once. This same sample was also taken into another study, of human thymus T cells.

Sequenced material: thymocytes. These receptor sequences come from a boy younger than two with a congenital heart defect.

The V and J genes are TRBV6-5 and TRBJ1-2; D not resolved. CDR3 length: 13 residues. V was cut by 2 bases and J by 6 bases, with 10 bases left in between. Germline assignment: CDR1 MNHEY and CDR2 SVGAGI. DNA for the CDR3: TGTGCCAGCAGTTACGCGGCAGCTAATGGCTACACCTTC. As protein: CASSYAAANGYTF.

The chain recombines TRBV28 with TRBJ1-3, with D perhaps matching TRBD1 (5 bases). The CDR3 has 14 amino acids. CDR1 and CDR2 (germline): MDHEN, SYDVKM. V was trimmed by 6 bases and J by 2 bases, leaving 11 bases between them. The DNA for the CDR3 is TGTGCCAGCAGCAAATCCAGGGCTGGAAACACCATATATTTT. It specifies CASSKSRAGNTIYF.

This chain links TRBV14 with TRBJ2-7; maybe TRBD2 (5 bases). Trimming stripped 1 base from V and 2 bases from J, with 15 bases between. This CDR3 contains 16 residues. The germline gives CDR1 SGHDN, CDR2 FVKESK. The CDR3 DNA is TGTGCCAGCAGCCAAGTACGGCGGGCTGAGACCTACGAGCAGTACTTC. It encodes CASSQVRRAETYEQYF.

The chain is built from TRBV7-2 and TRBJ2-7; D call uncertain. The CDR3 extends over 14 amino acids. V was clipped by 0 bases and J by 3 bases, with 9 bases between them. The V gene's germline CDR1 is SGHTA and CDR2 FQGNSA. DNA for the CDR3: TGTGCCAGCAGCTTAGCCACAGAGAACTACGAGCAGTACTTC. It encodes CASSLATENYEQYF.

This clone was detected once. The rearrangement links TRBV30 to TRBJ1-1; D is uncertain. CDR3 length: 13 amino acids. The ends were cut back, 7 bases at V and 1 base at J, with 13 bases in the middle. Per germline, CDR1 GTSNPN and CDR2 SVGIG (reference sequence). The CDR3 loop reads CASRVKGNTEAFF. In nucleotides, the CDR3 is TGTGCCTCTCGGGTCAAAGGGAACACTGAAGCTTTCTTT. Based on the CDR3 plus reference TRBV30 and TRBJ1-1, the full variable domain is SQTIHQWPATLVQPVGSPLSLECTVEGTSNPNLYWYRQAAGRGLQLLFYSVGIGQISSEVPQNLSASRPQDRQFILSSKKLLLSDSGFYLCASRVKGNTEAFFGQGTRLTVV.